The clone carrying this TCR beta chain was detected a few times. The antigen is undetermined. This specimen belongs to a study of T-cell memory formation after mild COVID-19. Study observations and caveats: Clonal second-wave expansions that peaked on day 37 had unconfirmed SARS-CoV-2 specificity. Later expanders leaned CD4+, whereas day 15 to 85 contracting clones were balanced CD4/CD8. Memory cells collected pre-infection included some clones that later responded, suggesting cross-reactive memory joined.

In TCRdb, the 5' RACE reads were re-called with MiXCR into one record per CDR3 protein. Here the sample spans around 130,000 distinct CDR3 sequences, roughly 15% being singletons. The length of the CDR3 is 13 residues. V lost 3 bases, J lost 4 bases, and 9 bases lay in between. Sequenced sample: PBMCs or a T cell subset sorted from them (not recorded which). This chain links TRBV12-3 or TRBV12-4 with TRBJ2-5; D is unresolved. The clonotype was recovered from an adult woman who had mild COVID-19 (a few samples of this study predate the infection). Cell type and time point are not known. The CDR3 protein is CASSFIGPETQYF. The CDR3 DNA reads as TGTGCCAGCAGTTTTATAGGGCCAGAGACCCAGTACTTC.